This T cell receptor beta chain derives from a study of blood T cell repertoires in COVID-19. Study at large: The United States, Italy and Spain supplied acute and convalescent COVID-19 samples.

The germline V gene has CDR1 SGHRS and CDR2 YFSETQ. Trimming shortened V by 0 bases and J by 5 bases, and 8 bases separated the two germline ends. This CDR3 comprises 13 residues. Methods used by the authors: By means of reference gene primer amplification, nucleated cell counts were estimated. TCRdb's copy holds only in-frame clones and misses some; the assay was immunoSEQ multiplex PCR. The V and J calls and clone size come from that table; D and trimming were worked out from the DNA. The repertoire has around 300,000 clones, roughly 80% of them found once; the top ten carry over 9%. This clonotype was sampled from a woman in her fifties or sixties who had recovered from COVID-19. The V gene is TRBV5-1, the J gene TRBJ1-2; no definite D call. The sample was peripheral blood. The CDR3 reads CASSLDREYGYTF. In DNA form, the CDR3 reads TGCGCCAGCAGCTTGGACCGGGAGTATGGCTACACCTTC.